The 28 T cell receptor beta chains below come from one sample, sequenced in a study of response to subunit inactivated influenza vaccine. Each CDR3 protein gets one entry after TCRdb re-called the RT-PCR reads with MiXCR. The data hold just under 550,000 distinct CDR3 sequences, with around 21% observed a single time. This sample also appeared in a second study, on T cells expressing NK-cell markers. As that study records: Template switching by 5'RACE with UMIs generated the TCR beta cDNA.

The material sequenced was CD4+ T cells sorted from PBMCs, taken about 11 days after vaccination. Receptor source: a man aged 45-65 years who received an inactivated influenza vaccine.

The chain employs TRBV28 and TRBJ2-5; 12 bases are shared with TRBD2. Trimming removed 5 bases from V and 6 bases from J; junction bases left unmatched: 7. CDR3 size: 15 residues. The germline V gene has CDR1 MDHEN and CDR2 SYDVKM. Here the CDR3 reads CASSTLAGGPQTQYF. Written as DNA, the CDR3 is TGTGCCAGCAGTACTCTAGCGGGAGGGCCTCAGACCCAGTACTTC.

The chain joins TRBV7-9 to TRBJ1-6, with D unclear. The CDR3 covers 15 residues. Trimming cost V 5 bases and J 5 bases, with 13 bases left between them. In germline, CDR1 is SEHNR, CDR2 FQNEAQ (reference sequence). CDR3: CASSPLDFDNSPLHF. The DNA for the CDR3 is TGTGCCAGCAGCCCCCTGGACTTCGATAATTCACCCCTCCACTTT.

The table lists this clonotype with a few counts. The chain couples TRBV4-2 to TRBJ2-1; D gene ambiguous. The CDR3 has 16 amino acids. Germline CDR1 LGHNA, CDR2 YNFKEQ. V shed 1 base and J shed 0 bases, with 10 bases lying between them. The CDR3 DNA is TGTGCCAGCAGCCAAGCGGTAGCTAGCTCCTACAATGAGCAGTTCTTC. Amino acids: CASSQAVASSYNEQFF.

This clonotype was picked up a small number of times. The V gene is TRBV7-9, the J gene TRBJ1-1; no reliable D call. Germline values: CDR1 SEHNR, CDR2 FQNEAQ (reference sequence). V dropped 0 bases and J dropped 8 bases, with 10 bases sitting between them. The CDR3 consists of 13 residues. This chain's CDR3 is CASSLAPTPEAFF. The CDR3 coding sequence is TGTGCCAGCAGCTTAGCCCCGACTCCAGAAGCTTTCTTT.

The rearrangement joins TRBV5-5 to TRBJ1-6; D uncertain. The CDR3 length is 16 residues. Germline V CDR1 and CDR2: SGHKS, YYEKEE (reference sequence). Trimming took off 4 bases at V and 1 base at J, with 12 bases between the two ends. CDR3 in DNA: TGTGCCAGCAGCGTTACCTGGACGTCCTATAATTCACCCCTCCACTTT. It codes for CASSVTWTSYNSPLHF.

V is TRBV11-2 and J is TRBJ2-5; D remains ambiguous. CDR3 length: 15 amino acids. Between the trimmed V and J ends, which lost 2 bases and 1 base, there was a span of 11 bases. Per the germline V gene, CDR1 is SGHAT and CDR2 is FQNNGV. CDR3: CASSLSWGSQETQYF. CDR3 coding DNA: TGTGCCAGCAGCTTAAGTTGGGGATCCCAAGAGACCCAGTACTTC.

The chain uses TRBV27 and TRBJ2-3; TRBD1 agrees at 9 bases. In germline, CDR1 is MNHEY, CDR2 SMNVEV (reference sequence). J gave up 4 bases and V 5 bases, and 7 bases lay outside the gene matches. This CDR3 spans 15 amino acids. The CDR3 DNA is TGTGCCAGCAGTGCCACGACAGGGGGTGCAGATACGCAGTATTTT. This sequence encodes CASSATTGGADTQYF.

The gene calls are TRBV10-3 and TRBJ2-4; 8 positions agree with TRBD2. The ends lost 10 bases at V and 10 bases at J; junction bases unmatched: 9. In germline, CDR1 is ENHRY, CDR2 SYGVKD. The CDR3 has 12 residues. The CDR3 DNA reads TGTGCCACCCGGGAGGGCGGGGCTATTCAGTACTTC. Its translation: CATREGGAIQYF.

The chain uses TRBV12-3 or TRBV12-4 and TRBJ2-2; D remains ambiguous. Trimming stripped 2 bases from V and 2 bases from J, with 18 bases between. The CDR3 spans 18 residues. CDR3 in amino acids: CASSLPAPFGINTGELFF. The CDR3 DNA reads TGTGCCAGCAGTTTACCCGCCCCATTTGGCATTAACACCGGGGAGCTGTTTTTT.

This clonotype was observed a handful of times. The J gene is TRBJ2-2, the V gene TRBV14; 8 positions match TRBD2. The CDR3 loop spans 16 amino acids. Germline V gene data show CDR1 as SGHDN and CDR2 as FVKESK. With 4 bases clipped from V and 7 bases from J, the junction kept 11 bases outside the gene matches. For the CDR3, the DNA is TGTGCCAGCAGCCCCGGACTAGCTCCTAGGTTCGGGGAGCTGTTTTTT. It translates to CASSPGLAPRFGELFF.

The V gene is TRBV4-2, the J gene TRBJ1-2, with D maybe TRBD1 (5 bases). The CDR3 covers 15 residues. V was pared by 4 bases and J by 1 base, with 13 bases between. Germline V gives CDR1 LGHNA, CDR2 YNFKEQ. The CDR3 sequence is CASSLELTVNYGYTF. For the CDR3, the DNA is TGTGCCAGCAGCCTCGAGTTGACAGTTAACTATGGCTACACCTTC.

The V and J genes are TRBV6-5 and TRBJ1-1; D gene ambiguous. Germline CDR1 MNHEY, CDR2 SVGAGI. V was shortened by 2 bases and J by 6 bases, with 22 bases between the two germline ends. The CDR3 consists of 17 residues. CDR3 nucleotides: TGTGCCAGCAGTTACGGGATTGGGCGGACGAAGAGCCCTGAAGCTTTCTTT. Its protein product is CASSYGIGRTKSPEAFF.

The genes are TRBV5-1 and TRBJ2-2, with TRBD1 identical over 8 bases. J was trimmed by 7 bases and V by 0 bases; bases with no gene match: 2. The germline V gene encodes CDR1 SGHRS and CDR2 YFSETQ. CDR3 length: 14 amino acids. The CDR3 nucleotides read TGCGCCAGCAGCTTGGCCAGGGGGCACGGGGAGCTGTTTTTT. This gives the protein CASSLARGHGELFF.

The CDR3 reads CASSRTGVSYNEQFF. CDR3 DNA: TGTGCCAGTAGTAGGACAGGAGTTTCCTACAATGAGCAGTTCTTC. The chain is built from TRBV19 and TRBJ2-1; 7 positions match TRBD1. Per the germline V gene, CDR1 is LNHDA and CDR2 is SQIVND (reference sequence). After removal of 4 bases from V and 1 base from J, the junction contained 4 bases not matched to a gene. The CDR3 sequence is 15 residues long.

This chain's CDR3 is CASRHRGVGTDTQYF. The CDR3 nucleotides are TGTGCCAGCAGACACAGGGGGGTGGGCACAGATACGCAGTATTTT. The V and J genes are TRBV2 and TRBJ2-3; 8 positions match TRBD1. The CDR3 covers 15 residues. Germline CDR1 is SNHLY and CDR2 is FYNNEI. The J segment lost 1 base and the V segment lost 6 bases, leaving 6 bases of the junction unmatched.

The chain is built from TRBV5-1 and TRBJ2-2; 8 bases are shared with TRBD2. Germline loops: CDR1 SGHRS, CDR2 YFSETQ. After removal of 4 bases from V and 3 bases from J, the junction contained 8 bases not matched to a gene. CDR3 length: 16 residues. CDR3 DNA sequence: TGCGCCAGCAGCATCCCGGGGGGGCGTGACACCGGGGAGCTGTTTTTT. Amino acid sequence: CASSIPGGRDTGELFF. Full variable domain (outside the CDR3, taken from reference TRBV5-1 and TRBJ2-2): KAGVTQTPRYLIKTRGQQVTLSCSPISGHRSVSWYQQTPGQGLQFLFEYFSETQRNKGNFPGRFSGRQFSNSRSEMNVSTLELGDSALYLCASSIPGGRDTGELFFGEGSRLTVL.

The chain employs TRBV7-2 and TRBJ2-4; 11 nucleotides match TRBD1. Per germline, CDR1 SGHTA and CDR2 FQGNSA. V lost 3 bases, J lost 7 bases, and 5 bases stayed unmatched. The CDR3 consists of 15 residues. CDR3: CASSLRTGGANIQYF. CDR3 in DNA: TGTGCCAGCAGCTTGCGGACAGGGGGCGCGAACATTCAGTACTTC.

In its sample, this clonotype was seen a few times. Here the CDR3 DNA reads TGCGCCAGCAGCTCCCGGGACAGGGGTGAGACCCAGTACTTC. The encoded protein is CASSSRDRGETQYF. V and J are TRBV5-1 and TRBJ2-5; 10 nucleotides line up with TRBD1. J was trimmed by 5 bases and V by 3 bases; bases with no gene match: 4. CDR1 and CDR2 from the germline V gene are SGHRS and YFSETQ. The CDR3 sequence is 14 residues long.

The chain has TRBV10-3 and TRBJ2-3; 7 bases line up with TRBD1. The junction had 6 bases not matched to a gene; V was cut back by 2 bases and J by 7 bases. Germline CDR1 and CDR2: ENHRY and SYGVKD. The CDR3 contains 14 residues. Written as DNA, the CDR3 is TGTGCCATCAGTGAGGACAGGGTAGGAAATACGCAGTATTTT. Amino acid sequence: CAISEDRVGNTQYF.

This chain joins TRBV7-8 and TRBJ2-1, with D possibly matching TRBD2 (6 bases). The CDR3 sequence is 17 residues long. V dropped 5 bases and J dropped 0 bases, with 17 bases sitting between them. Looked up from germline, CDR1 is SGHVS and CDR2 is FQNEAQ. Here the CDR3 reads CASSQIASGVSYNEQFF. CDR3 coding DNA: TGTGCCAGCAGCCAGATAGCGTCGGGGGTCTCCTACAATGAGCAGTTCTTC.

This chain's CDR3 is CASSVDGLLGYTF. The CDR3 nucleotides are TGTGCCAGCAGCGTGGACGGCTTGTTAGGCTACACCTTC. V is TRBV6-1 and J is TRBJ1-2, with D hard to call. Trimming cost V 6 bases and J 8 bases, with 16 bases left between them. CDR3 size: 13 residues. Germline assignment: CDR1 MNHNS and CDR2 SASEGT.

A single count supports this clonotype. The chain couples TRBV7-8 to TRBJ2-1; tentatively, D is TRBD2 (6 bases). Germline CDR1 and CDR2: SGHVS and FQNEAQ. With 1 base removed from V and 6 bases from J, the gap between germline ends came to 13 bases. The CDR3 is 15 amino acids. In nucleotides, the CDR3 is TGTGCCAGCAGCTTAGGGACTACCGTACCCAATGAGCAGTTCTTC. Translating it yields CASSLGTTVPNEQFF. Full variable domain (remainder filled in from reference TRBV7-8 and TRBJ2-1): GAGVSQSPRYKVAKRGQDVALRCDPISGHVSLFWYQQALGQGPEFLTYFQNEAQLDKSGLPSDRFFAERPEGSVSTLKIQRTQQEDSAVYLCASSLGTTVPNEQFFGPGTRLTVL.

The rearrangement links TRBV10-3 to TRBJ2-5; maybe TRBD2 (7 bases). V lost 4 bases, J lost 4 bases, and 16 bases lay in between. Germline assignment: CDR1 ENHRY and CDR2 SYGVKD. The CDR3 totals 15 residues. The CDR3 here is CAISAGGGRPETQYF. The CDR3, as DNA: TGTGCCATCAGTGCCGGCGGGGGCCGCCCAGAGACCCAGTACTTC.

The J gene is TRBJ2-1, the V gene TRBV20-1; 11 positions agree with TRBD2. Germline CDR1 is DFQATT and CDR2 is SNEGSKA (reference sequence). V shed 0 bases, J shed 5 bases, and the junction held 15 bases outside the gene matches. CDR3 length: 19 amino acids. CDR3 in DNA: TGCAGTGCTAGAGATTCTCTAGCGGGAGGCCCTCCCTCTCACAATGAGCAGTTCTTC. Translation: CSARDSLAGGPPSHNEQFF.

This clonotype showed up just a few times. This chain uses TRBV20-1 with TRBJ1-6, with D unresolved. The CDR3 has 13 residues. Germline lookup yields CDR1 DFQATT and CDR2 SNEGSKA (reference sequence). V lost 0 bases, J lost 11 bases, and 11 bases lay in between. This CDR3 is CSARDSGVTPLHF. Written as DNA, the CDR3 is TGCAGTGCTAGAGATAGTGGGGTAACACCCCTCCACTTT.

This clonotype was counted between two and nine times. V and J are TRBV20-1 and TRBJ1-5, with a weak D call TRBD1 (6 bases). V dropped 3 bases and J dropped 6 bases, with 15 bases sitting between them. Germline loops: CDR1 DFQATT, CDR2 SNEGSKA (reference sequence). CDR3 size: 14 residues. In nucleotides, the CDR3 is TGCAGTGCTAGCCGCGCAGGGGCCGGTCAGCCCCAGCATTTT. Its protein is CSASRAGAGQPQHF.

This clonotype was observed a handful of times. CDR3 amino acids: CSARESRGAYTGELFF. In DNA, the CDR3 is TGCAGTGCTAGAGAGAGTCGGGGGGCCTACACCGGGGAGCTGTTTTTT. The chain links TRBV20-1 to TRBJ2-2, with TRBD2 as a possible D gene (7 bases). The length of the CDR3 is 16 residues. Germline CDR1 DFQATT, CDR2 SNEGSKA (reference sequence). V lost 0 bases, J lost 3 bases, and 14 bases lay in between.

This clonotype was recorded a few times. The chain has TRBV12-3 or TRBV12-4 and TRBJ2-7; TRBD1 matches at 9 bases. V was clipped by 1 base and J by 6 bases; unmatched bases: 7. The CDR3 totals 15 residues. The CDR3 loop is CASSLVQGQGTEQYF. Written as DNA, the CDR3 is TGTGCCAGCAGTTTAGTCCAAGGACAGGGGACCGAGCAGTACTTC.